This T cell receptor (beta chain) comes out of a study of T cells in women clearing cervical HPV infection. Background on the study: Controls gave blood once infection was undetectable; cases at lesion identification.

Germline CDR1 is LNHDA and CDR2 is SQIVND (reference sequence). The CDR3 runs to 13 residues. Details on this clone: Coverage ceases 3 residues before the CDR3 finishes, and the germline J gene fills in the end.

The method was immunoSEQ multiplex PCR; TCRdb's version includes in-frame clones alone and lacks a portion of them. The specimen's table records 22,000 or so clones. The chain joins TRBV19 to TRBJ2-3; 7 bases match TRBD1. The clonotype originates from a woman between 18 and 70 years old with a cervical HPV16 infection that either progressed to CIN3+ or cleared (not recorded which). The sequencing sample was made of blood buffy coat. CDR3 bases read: TGTGCCAGTAGTAGGGACAGCAATCAGCCG. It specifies CASSRDSNQP. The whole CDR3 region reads CASSRDSNQPQYF.